A single sample is the source of the 6 T cell receptor beta chains below, sequenced in a study of CD8 T cells in Susac syndrome. RNA amounts of roughly 0.45 to 1 ug underwent reverse transcription with random hexamers. TCRdb reprocessed the immunoSEQ multiplex PCR reads via MiXCR and lists one record per CDR3 protein. The sample includes hundreds of thousands of distinct CDR3 sequences, 94% seen only once; the top ten take 0.15%. Sequencing was performed on CD4+ T cells from PBMCs. The source is a human donor with Susac syndrome.

The chain links TRBV25-1 to TRBJ2-7; no firm D call. CDR3 length: 14 amino acids. Trimming pared 1 base from V and 0 bases from J, leaving 7 bases between. CDR1 is MGHDK, CDR2 SYGVNS, per germline. The CDR3, as DNA: TGTGCCAGCAGTGAATCCGGTAGCTCCTACGAGCAGTACTTC. Encoded protein: CASSESGSSYEQYF.

The V and J genes are TRBV11-2 and TRBJ2-7; 7 nucleotides line up with TRBD1. CDR1 SGHAT and CDR2 FQNNGV come from the germline V gene. The CDR3 sequence is 14 residues long. After removal of 3 bases from V and 4 bases from J, the junction contained 6 bases not matched to a gene. Here the CDR3 DNA reads TGTGCCAGCAGCTTGTCGGGACAGTTGTACGAGCAGTACTTC. Residues: CASSLSGQLYEQYF.

The genes are TRBV28 and TRBJ1-5; no clear D. CDR3 length: 12 residues. The V end was cut by 6 bases, the J end by 3 bases, with 6 bases between. CDR1 MDHEN and CDR2 SYDVKM come from the germline V gene. The CDR3 DNA reads TGTGCCAGCAGAGGGAACAATCAGCCCCAGCATTTT. Amino acid sequence: CASRGNNQPQHF. Looking up the rest from reference TRBV28 and TRBJ1-5 gives the full variable domain: DVKVTQSSRYLVKRTGEKVFLECVQDMDHENMFWYRQDPGLGLRLIYFSYDVKMKEKGDIPEGYSVSREKKERFSLILESASTNQTSMYLCASRGNNQPQHFGDGTRLSIL.

The genes are TRBV7-2 and TRBJ2-7; perhaps TRBD1 as D (6 bases). This CDR3 contains 14 residues. Germline CDR1 reads SGHTA; CDR2 reads FQGNSA. The V and J ends lost 3 bases and 3 bases respectively, with 12 bases between them. The CDR3 region has the DNA TGTGCCAGCAGCTTGGCAGGGGAGCGCTACGAGCAGTACTTC. Translated, it gives CASSLAGERYEQYF.

This clonotype was seen once. V gene TRBV3-1 combines with J gene TRBJ1-3; no reliable D call. Germline V gene lookup returns CDR1 LGHDT and CDR2 YNNKEL (reference sequence). The CDR3 runs 12 residues. Trimming shortened V by 5 bases and J by 7 bases, and 9 bases separated the two germline ends. CDR3 residues: CASSTPLNTIYF. Here the CDR3 DNA reads TGTGCCAGCAGCACGCCCCTGAACACCATATATTTT.

V usage is TRBV20-1 and J usage is TRBJ1-1, with D uncertain. The germline V gene encodes CDR1 DFQATT and CDR2 SNEGSKA (reference sequence). The CDR3 runs to 16 residues. With 0 bases removed from V and 5 bases from J, the gap between germline ends came to 19 bases. The CDR3 region is CSARDPLAGVGTEAFF. The CDR3 coding sequence is TGCAGTGCTAGAGATCCACTGGCAGGAGTCGGGACTGAAGCTTTCTTT.